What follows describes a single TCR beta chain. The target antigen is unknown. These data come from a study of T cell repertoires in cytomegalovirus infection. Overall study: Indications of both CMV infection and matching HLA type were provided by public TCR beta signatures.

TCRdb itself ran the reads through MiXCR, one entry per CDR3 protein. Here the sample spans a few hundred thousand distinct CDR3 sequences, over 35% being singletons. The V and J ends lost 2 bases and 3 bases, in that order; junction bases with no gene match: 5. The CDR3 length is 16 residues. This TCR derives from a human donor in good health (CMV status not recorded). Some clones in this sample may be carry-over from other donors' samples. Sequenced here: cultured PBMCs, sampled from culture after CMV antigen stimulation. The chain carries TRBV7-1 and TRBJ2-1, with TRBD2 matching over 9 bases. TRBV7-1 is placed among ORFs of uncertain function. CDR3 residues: CASSSPIAGDYNEQFF. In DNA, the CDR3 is TGTGCCAGCAGCTCACCAATAGCGGGGGACTACAATGAGCAGTTCTTC.